What follows are 13 T cell receptor beta chains derived from one specimen sequenced in a study of T-cell memory formation after mild COVID-19 (dated by TCRdb to the early 2020s). Library preparation used 5' RACE. The listed sequencing device is Illumina NovaSeq 6000. TCRdb reanalyzed the raw reads on its own, using fastp at Q25 for trimming and MiXCR for clone calling, and kept in-frame beta chains. Rows matching on CDR3 protein sequence are summarized as one entry with the most common DNA and genes. Present in this sample are approximately 300,000 distinct CDR3 sequences, under 8.5% of which were seen just once. The ten largest clones capture 22% of the sample. Sequencing was done on a sample of PBMCs or a T cell subset sorted from them (not recorded which). These receptors were obtained from a man aged 18 to 29 who had mild COVID-19 (a few samples of this study predate the infection). The sample titles of this study are shuffled in the database, so cell type and time point are left out; the donor was told from shared clones.

V gene TRBV28 combines with J gene TRBJ2-1; D is unresolved. CDR3 length: 13 residues. The V gene's germline CDR1 is MDHEN and CDR2 SYDVKM. V was shortened by 3 bases and J by 5 bases, with 8 bases between the two germline ends. The CDR3 DNA follows: TGTGCCAGCAGTTTCCTGGCTAACAATGAGCAGTTCTTC. Translation gives CASSFLANNEQFF.

The CDR3 loop is CASSFGGAENTEAFF. For the CDR3, the DNA is TGTGCCAGCTCATTTGGGGGGGCGGAGAACACTGAAGCTTTCTTT. The chain recombines TRBV18 with TRBJ1-1, with TRBD1 as a possible D gene (6 bases). V gave up 5 bases and J gave up 1 base, with 14 bases separating them. Germline V CDR1 and CDR2: KGHSH, LQKENI. This CDR3 is built from 15 residues.

The J gene is TRBJ1-5, the V gene TRBV10-2, with D perhaps TRBD1 (6 bases). The CDR3 sequence is 16 residues long. Trimming took off 3 bases at V and 7 bases at J, with 19 bases between the two ends. Germline V gene sequence: CDR1 WSHSY, CDR2 SAAADI. The CDR3 DNA is TGCGCCAGCAGTGAACATTACGGGGGGCAAAGGCAGCCCCAGCATTTT. It yields the protein CASSEHYGGQRQPQHF.

The V gene is TRBV23-1, the J gene TRBJ1-1, with D possibly TRBD1 on 5 matching bases. TRBV23-1 is filed as an ORF, its function uncertain. This CDR3 is built from 14 residues. V lost 3 bases, J lost 6 bases, and 14 bases lay in between. CDR3 sequence: CASSQTERGPEAFF. The CDR3 nucleotides read TGCGCCAGCAGTCAGACTGAGAGGGGCCCTGAAGCTTTCTTT.

The CDR3 spells CASSLTGRGETQYF. The CDR3 nucleotides read TGCGCCAGCAGCCTCACCGGTAGAGGAGAGACCCAGTACTTC. The rearrangement joins TRBV5-1 to TRBJ2-5; D gene unclear. Germline V CDR1 and CDR2: SGHRS, YFSETQ. The CDR3 is 14 amino acids. Trimming cost V 4 bases and J 4 bases, with 14 bases left between them. The whole variable domain, remainder taken from reference TRBV5-1 and TRBJ2-5, is KAGVTQTPRYLIKTRGQQVTLSCSPISGHRSVSWYQQTPGQGLQFLFEYFSETQRNKGNFPGRFSGRQFSNSRSEMNVSTLELGDSALYLCASSLTGRGETQYFGPGTRLLVL.

The rearrangement links TRBV5-6 to TRBJ2-7; a possible D gene is TRBD1 (6 bases). V dropped 2 bases and J dropped 7 bases, with 16 bases sitting between them. The CDR3 consists of 14 residues. Germline CDR1 reads SGHDT; CDR2 reads YYEEEE. CDR3 sequence reads: CASSLQGYSYEQYV. The CDR3 region has the DNA TGTGCCAGCAGCTTACAGGGATATTCTTATGAGCAGTACGTC.

This clonotype showed up just a few times. This chain connects TRBV12-3 or TRBV12-4 to TRBJ2-7; no firm D call. Trimming left V 2 bases short and J 6 bases short, with 8 bases between. The CDR3 is 12 residues long. CDR3 loop: CASSLPQLEQYF. The CDR3 region has the DNA TGTGCCAGCAGTTTACCACAGCTCGAGCAGTACTTC.

The V and J genes are TRBV2 and TRBJ2-5, with 12 bases lining up with TRBD2. Per the germline V gene, CDR1 is SNHLY and CDR2 is FYNNEI. CDR3 length equals 15 residues. Trimming cost V 4 bases and J 5 bases; bases outside gene matches: 5. The CDR3 nucleotides are TGTGCCAGCAGTGCCCTAGCGGGGGGGCAGGAGACCCAGTACTTC. Its protein product is CASSALAGGQETQYF.

CDR3 amino acids: CASSFQGSTGELFF. The CDR3 DNA reads as TGCGCCAGCAGCTTTCAGGGGTCCACCGGGGAGCTGTTTTTT. V and J are TRBV5-1 and TRBJ2-2, with a weak D call TRBD1 (6 bases). V lost 2 bases to trimming and J lost 4 bases, with 9 bases between them. The CDR3 is 14 amino acids. From germline, CDR1 is SGHRS and CDR2 YFSETQ.

This clonotype was picked up a small number of times. The gene calls are TRBV12-3 or TRBV12-4 and TRBJ2-6, with D possibly being TRBD1 (5 bases). This CDR3 comprises 19 residues. The V end was cut by 5 bases, the J end by 0 bases, with 20 bases between. CDR3 bases: TGTGCCAGCAGTGCCTCCTTGACAGACCTGTACTCTGGGGCCAACGTCCTGACTTTC. Its translation is CASSASLTDLYSGANVLTF.

In its sample, this clonotype was seen many times. The rearrangement links TRBV4-3 to TRBJ1-1; a weak D match, TRBD1 (5 bases). This CDR3 is 15 amino acids long. The V and J ends lost 0 bases and 5 bases respectively, with 13 bases between them. Germline CDR1 reads LGHNA; CDR2 reads YSLEER. Here the CDR3 reads CASSQEGARGTEAFF. Written as DNA, the CDR3 is TGCGCCAGCAGCCAAGAAGGGGCCCGGGGGACTGAAGCTTTCTTT.

The chain recombines TRBV5-6 with TRBJ1-6; the D is unclear. In germline, CDR1 is SGHDT, CDR2 YYEEEE. V was cut by 0 bases and J by 8 bases, with 6 bases left in between. There are 13 residues in the CDR3. The CDR3 loop is CASSLEGYSPLHF. CDR3 DNA sequence: TGTGCCAGCAGCTTGGAGGGTTATTCACCCCTCCACTTT. Together with reference TRBV5-6 and TRBJ1-6, the CDR3 gives the full variable domain: DAGVTQSPTHLIKTRGQQVTLRCSPKSGHDTVSWYQQALGQGPQFIFQYYEEEERQRGNFPDRFSGHQFPNYSSELNVNALLLGDSALYLCASSLEGYSPLHFGNGTRLTVT.

In this sample, this clonotype turned up many times. The chain links TRBV5-1 to TRBJ1-4; maybe TRBD1 (5 bases). From germline, CDR1 is SGHRS and CDR2 YFSETQ. The V gene lost 3 bases and the J gene lost 0 bases, with 12 bases spanning the gap. The CDR3 spans 16 residues. The CDR3 reads CASSSSQGATNEKLFF. The DNA for the CDR3 is TGCGCCAGCAGCTCTTCCCAGGGCGCAACTAATGAAAAACTGTTTTTT.